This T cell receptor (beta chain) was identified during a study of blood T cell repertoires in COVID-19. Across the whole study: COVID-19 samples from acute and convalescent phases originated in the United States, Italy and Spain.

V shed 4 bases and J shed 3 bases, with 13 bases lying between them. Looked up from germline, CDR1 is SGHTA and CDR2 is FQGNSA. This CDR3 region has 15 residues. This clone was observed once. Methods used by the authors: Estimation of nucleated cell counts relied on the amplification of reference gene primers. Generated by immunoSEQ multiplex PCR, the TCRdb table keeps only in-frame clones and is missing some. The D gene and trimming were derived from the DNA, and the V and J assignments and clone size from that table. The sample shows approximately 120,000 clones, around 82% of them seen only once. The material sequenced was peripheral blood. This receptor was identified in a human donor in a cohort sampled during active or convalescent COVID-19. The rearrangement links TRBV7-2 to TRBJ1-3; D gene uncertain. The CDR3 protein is CASSSPLGDGNTIYF. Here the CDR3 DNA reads TGTGCCAGCAGCTCCCCTCTGGGCGATGGAAACACCATATATTTT.